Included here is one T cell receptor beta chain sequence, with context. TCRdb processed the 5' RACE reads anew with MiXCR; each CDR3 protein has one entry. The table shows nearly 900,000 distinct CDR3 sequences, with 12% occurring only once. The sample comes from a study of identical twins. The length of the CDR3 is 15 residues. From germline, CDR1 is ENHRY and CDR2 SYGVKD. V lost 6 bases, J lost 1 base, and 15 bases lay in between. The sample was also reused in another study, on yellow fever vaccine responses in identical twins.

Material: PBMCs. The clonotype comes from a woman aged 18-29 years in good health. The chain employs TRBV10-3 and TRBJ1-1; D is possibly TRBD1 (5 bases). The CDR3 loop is CAIRPSQGENTEAFF. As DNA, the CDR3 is TGTGCCATCAGGCCAAGTCAGGGAGAGAACACTGAAGCTTTCTTT.